These T cell receptor beta chains were read from a single sample in a study of CD8+CD57+ T cells in acquired aplastic anemia. TCRdb reprocessed the reads via MiXCR and lists one record per CDR3 protein. Of around 400,000 distinct CDR3 sequences in the sample, 55% to 70% were seen once. The material sequenced was sorted CD4+, CD8+, or CD8+CD57+ T cells (not recorded which) from PBMCs. The receptors come from a human donor in good health, serving as a control. Both conserved end residues are part of each CDR3. Each record gives: clone size, D gene, V gene, J gene, CDR3 protein, CDR3 DNA. The D gene is left open where the match is weak. Only some rows state a clone size, as once, few, many or a class for expanded clones.

size: NA; D: NA; V: TRBV7-2; J: TRBJ1-1; CDR3: CASSSAGPGSTEAFF; DNA: TGCGCCAGCAGCTCCGCGGGACCGGGGAGCACTGAAGCTTTCTTT
size: NA; D: NA; V: TRBV9; J: TRBJ2-5; CDR3: CASSSTQETQYF; DNA: TGTGCCAGCAGCTCTACCCAAGAGACCCAGTACTTC
size: NA; D: TRBD2; V: TRBV5-1; J: TRBJ2-7; CDR3: CASSVAGRTNEQYF; DNA: TGTGCCAGCAGTGTAGCCGGGAGGACGAACGAGCAGTACTTC
size: few; D: NA; V: TRBV2; J: TRBJ2-7; CDR3: CASSELSGVYEQYF; DNA: TGTGCCAGCAGTGAACTCAGTGGGGTCTACGAGCAGTACTTC
size: NA; D: NA; V: TRBV7-3; J: TRBJ1-1; CDR3: CASSSQGMAGNTEAFF; DNA: TGTGCCAGCAGCTCCCAGGGTATGGCTGGGAACACTGAAGCTTTCTTT
size: many; D: NA; V: TRBV5-6; J: TRBJ1-1; CDR3: CASSLDVDTEAFF; DNA: TGTGCCAGCAGCTTGGACGTAGACACTGAAGCTTTCTTT
size: few; D: NA; V: TRBV10-3; J: TRBJ2-7; CDR3: CAISRGQGDPYEQYF; DNA: TGTGCCATCAGTCGGGGGCAGGGGGACCCCTACGAGCAGTACTTC
size: NA; D: TRBD2; V: TRBV6-5; J: TRBJ2-1; CDR3: CASSFSAGPSYNEQFF; DNA: TGTGCCAGCAGCTTCTCAGCGGGGCCCTCCTACAATGAGCAGTTCTTC
size: NA; D: NA; V: TRBV11-2; J: TRBJ1-1; CDR3: CASRPCRHTEAFF; DNA: TGTGCCAGCAGGCCTTGCCGACACACTGAAGCTTTCTTT
size: NA; D: TRBD1; V: TRBV6-6; J: TRBJ1-5; CDR3: CASSKGQGNQPQHF; DNA: TGTGCCAGCAGTAAGGGACAGGGGAATCAGCCCCAGCATTTT
size: few; D: NA; V: TRBV19; J: TRBJ1-4; CDR3: CASSTGRREEKLFF; DNA: TGTGCCAGTAGTACGGGACGGCGGGAGGAAAAACTGTTTTTT
size: NA; D: TRBD2; V: TRBV2; J: TRBJ2-7; CDR3: CASSDPTSGGTKYF; DNA: TGTGCCAGCAGCGACCCGACTAGCGGGGGCACTAAGTACTTC
size: few; D: NA; V: TRBV20-1; J: TRBJ2-7; CDR3: CSVPVGAGEQYF; DNA: TGCAGTGTCCCCGTGGGGGCGGGCGAGCAGTACTTC
size: NA; D: NA; V: TRBV6-6; J: TRBJ2-7; CDR3: CASSSEATPYEQYF; DNA: TGTGCCAGCAGCTCGGAAGCCACCCCCTACGAGCAGTACTTC
size: NA; D: NA; V: TRBV7-2; J: TRBJ1-1; CDR3: CASSSGTSGAGTYTEAFF; DNA: TGTGCCAGCAGCTCCGGGACTAGCGGGGCAGGGACCTACACTGAAGCTTTCTTT
size: once; D: TRBD2; V: TRBV7-6; J: TRBJ2-7; CDR3: CASSRRGLAGGQEF; DNA: TGTGCCAGCAGCCGCAGGGGACTAGCGGGGGGGCAGGAGTTC
size: NA; D: NA; V: TRBV29-1; J: TRBJ1-2; CDR3: CSTLDGNYGYTF; DNA: TGCAGCACCTTGGACGGAAACTATGGCTACACCTTC
size: many; D: TRBD1; V: TRBV6-5; J: TRBJ2-7; CDR3: CASSKDRVSYEQYF; DNA: TGTGCCAGCAGTAAGGACAGGGTGTCCTACGAGCAGTACTTC
size: NA; D: NA; V: TRBV11-2; J: TRBJ1-2; CDR3: CASMHAHDDFYGYTF; DNA: TGTGCCAGCATGCACGCTCACGACGATTTCTATGGCTACACCTTC
size: NA; D: TRBD1; V: TRBV6-6; J: TRBJ1-6; CDR3: CASSWQQGMGSPLHF; DNA: TGTGCCAGCAGCTGGCAACAGGGGATGGGTTCACCCCTCCACTTT
size: NA; D: NA; V: TRBV4-1; J: TRBJ1-5; CDR3: CASSQESIGGTSFNQPQHF; DNA: TGCGCCAGCAGCCAAGAGAGCATTGGGGGAACCAGTTTCAATCAGCCCCAGCATTTT
size: NA; D: NA; V: TRBV12-3/TRBV12-4; J: TRBJ1-2; CDR3: CASSQPGNYGYTF; DNA: TGTGCCAGCAGTCAACCAGGCAACTATGGCTACACCTTC
size: NA; D: TRBD1; V: TRBV5-8; J: TRBJ1-6; CDR3: CASSLHAGGDNSPLHF; DNA: TGTGCCAGCAGCCTACATGCAGGGGGCGATAATTCACCCCTCCACTTT
size: many; D: TRBD1; V: TRBV7-2; J: TRBJ2-7; CDR3: CASSLASTGNPVPEQYF; DNA: TGTGCCAGCAGCTTAGCTTCGACAGGGAACCCTGTCCCAGAGCAGTACTTC
size: NA; D: TRBD1; V: TRBV7-9; J: TRBJ2-1; CDR3: CASSLRQGTDTQYFF; DNA: TGTGCCAGCAGCTTACGACAGGGCACAGATACGCAGTATTTCTTC
size: NA; D: NA; V: TRBV7-2; J: TRBJ1-6; CDR3: CASSYLTVGDSPLHF; DNA: TGTGCCAGCAGCTACCTAACAGTGGGGGATTCACCCCTCCACTTT
size: NA; D: TRBD2; V: TRBV14; J: TRBJ2-1; CDR3: CASTPDLADNEQFF; DNA: TGTGCCAGCACTCCAGATCTAGCGGACAATGAGCAGTTCTTC
size: NA; D: NA; V: TRBV9; J: TRBJ2-2; CDR3: CASSVAGVGTGELFF; DNA: TGTGCCAGCAGCGTGGCAGGGGTCGGCACCGGGGAGCTGTTTTTT
size: NA; D: NA; V: TRBV19; J: TRBJ1-5; CDR3: CASSVPSVSDEQYF; DNA: TGTGCCAGTAGTGTACCCTCAGTGTCCGACGAGCAGTATTTC
size: NA; D: NA; V: TRBV5-6; J: TRBJ2-3; CDR3: CASSSPGATDTQYF; DNA: TGTGCCAGCAGCTCCCCCGGGGCCACAGATACGCAGTATTTT
size: NA; D: TRBD1; V: TRBV12-3/TRBV12-4; J: TRBJ2-4; CDR3: CASSFTGGTENIQYF; DNA: TGTGCCAGCAGTTTTACAGGGGGGACCGAAAACATTCAGTACTTC
size: NA; D: NA; V: TRBV7-9; J: TRBJ1-1; CDR3: CASSPRRVWDTEAFF; DNA: TGTGCCAGCAGTCCCAGAAGGGTGTGGGACACTGAAGCTTTCTTT
size: NA; D: NA; V: TRBV7-2; J: TRBJ1-2; CDR3: CASSLRGGDYGYTF; DNA: TGTGCCAGCAGCTTACGGGGAGGGGACTATGGCTACACCTTC
size: NA; D: NA; V: TRBV7-9; J: TRBJ1-2; CDR3: CASSLVGHGYTF; DNA: TGTGCCAGCAGCTTAGTTGGGCATGGCTACACCTTC
size: NA; D: TRBD1; V: TRBV7-2; J: TRBJ1-6; CDR3: CASRVWTGVIPNLPLHF; DNA: TGTGCCAGCAGGGTCTGGACAGGGGTGATACCCAATTTGCCCCTCCACTTT
size: NA; D: NA; V: TRBV6-4; J: TRBJ1-6; CDR3: CASVLDSPLHF; DNA: TGTGCCAGCGTACTCGATTCACCCCTCCACTTT
size: many; D: NA; V: TRBV11-2; J: TRBJ1-4; CDR3: CASSLHEKLFF; DNA: TGTGCCAGCAGCTTGCATGAAAAACTGTTTTTT
size: once; D: NA; V: TRBV20-1; J: TRBJ1-2; CDR3: CSAGGGRGSVYGYTF; DNA: TGCAGTGCGGGCGGGGGGAGGGGTTCTGTGTATGGCTACACCTTC
size: many; D: NA; V: TRBV5-1; J: TRBJ1-2; CDR3: CASSHSGDNNYGYTF; DNA: TGCGCCAGCAGCCACAGCGGGGACAACAACTATGGCTACACCTTC
size: once; D: NA; V: TRBV12-3/TRBV12-4; J: TRBJ1-2; CDR3: CASSPARDRTHYGYTF; DNA: TGTGCCAGCAGTCCAGCGCGCGATCGGACACACTATGGCTACACCTTC
size: many; D: NA; V: TRBV5-6; J: TRBJ1-5; CDR3: CASSRWLAGGRNQPQHF; DNA: TGTGCCAGCAGCCGGTGGTTGGCGGGGGGCCGCAATCAGCCCCAGCATTTT
size: NA; D: NA; V: TRBV20-1; J: TRBJ2-5; CDR3: CSARDRLKGETQYF; DNA: TGCAGTGCTAGAGACCGCCTCAAGGGCGAGACCCAGTACTTC
size: many; D: TRBD1; V: TRBV12-3/TRBV12-4; J: TRBJ1-1; CDR3: CASSNRDSEAFF; DNA: TGTGCCAGCAGTAACCGGGACAGTGAAGCTTTCTTT
size: many; D: NA; V: TRBV15; J: TRBJ2-1; CDR3: CATSRGSANEQFF; DNA: TGTGCCACCAGCAGAGGGAGCGCCAATGAGCAGTTCTTC
size: many; D: NA; V: TRBV5-6; J: TRBJ2-5; CDR3: CASSFLGQETQYF; DNA: TGTGCCAGCAGCTTTTTAGGGCAAGAGACCCAGTACTTC
size: NA; D: NA; V: TRBV6-2/TRBV6-3; J: TRBJ2-7; CDR3: CASIGTIRDLRYEQYF; DNA: TGTGCCAGTATAGGGACGATCCGAGACCTCCGTTACGAGCAGTACTTC